This entry describes one TCR beta chain. Donors were grouped by their self-reported clinical history. For recovered donors of Cohort 3, there were two negative PCRs, clearance, or symptom resolution. Authors' analysis steps: Reference gene primers were amplified, and this amplification served to estimate nucleated cell counts. Profiled with immunoSEQ multiplex PCR; TCRdb holds only in-frame clones, not every one. The V and J calls and clone size come from that table; D and trimming were worked out from the DNA. The sample contains a few hundred thousand clones, approximately 90% of which appear only once. The record originates from a study of blood T cell repertoires in COVID-19. The CDR3 has 14 residues. Germline CDR1 is KGHDR and CDR2 is SFDVKD. The V and J ends lost 3 bases and 5 bases respectively, with 10 bases between them.

This clonotype was obtained from a woman aged 50 to 60 who had recovered from COVID-19. This rearrangement joins TRBV24-1 to TRBJ2-1, with D possibly matching TRBD1 (6 bases). The sequenced sample consisted of PBMCs or T cells enriched from blood (not recorded which). CDR3 region: CATSDARQDNEQFF. The CDR3 nucleotides are TGTGCCACCAGTGATGCCCGACAGGACAATGAGCAGTTCTTC.